This T cell receptor (beta chain) was found in a study of control samples from healthy donors and cancer patients (TCRdb year 2020). As concerns this clone: Its recognized antigen is unknown. No much larger clone is present one base from it, and per-base qualities are unavailable.

The CDR3 goes from the cysteine to the phenylalanine over 13 residues. This entry keeps only the CDR3 DNA: 39 bases, framed from base 1. The germline V gene specifies MNHNS as CDR1 and SASEGT as CDR2. V and J are truncated by 3 bases and 9 bases respectively, leaving an intervening sequence of 9 bases. Library construction relied on the immunoSEQ multiplex PCR assay. The immuneACCESS repertoire file appears here via TCRdb, limited to in-frame rearrangements. These files lack a portion of the clones; in checked studies, under half of the deficit traces to unresolved V genes, and the cause of the others is not known. The sample contains some 150,000 clones, 90% to 95% of them found a single time. Together, the top ten hold roughly 13% of the sample.

Here the chain combines TRBV6-1 and TRBJ1-6, with the D gene not clear enough to name. The sequence derives from a man aged 35 to 55 in good health. The source material was blood. The base sequence is TGTGCCAGCAGTGAGAACGCGGTTTCACCCCTCCACTTT. The resulting protein is CASSENAVSPLHF.